This TCR beta chain was retrieved from a study of blood T cell repertoires in COVID-19 (dated by TCRdb to about 2020). In the study overall: Collaborator samples came from the United States, Italy and Spain and covered acute and convalescent phases of COVID-19. Samples came from the ongoing ImmuneRACE study (first 160 participants) plus 1,254 subjects from 6 global collaborators. Where available, HLA class I and class II types were obtained from metadata supplied by the sample provider rather than from assay-based typing. The material from the prospective study consisted of cDNA or gDNA derived from T cells, B-cell-depleted T cells, or PBMCs. Sample metadata almost always included a de-identified subject ID, COVID-19 status, age in years and sex. The repertoires were released in a freely available public database meant as a resource for research on the immune response to SARS-CoV-2. The dataset comprised deeply sampled blood TCRbeta repertoires from subjects exposed to, actively infected with, or recovered from COVID-19. The full study reports these points: Clinical and demographic metadata were provided uncurated, with the amount varying by source and participant.

Participants in the prospective study were aged roughly 18 to 89 years, lived in some 24 United States geographic areas, and enrolled through a virtual design. To assign participants to cohorts, the prospective study relied on clinical history that participants themselves reported in a screening survey and a study questionnaire. Recovered participants in ImmuneRACE Cohort 3 were defined as having two consecutive negative NP/OP PCR tests, clearance from a healthcare professional, or resolution of symptoms. In the prospective study, whole blood, serum and a nasopharyngeal or oropharyngeal swab were collected from each participant by mobile phlebotomists. Prospective study participants could optionally give additional blood draws and questionnaires over an approximately 2-month period. Blood samples from the prospective study were shipped frozen or at room temperature prior to DNA extraction. The table lists this clone with many counts. Its antigen is unknown. There are no base qualities to consult, and no much larger clone falls within one base.

TCRbeta CDR3 regions were amplified from genomic DNA using the immunoSEQ Assay, a bias-controlled multiplex PCR. As for how the authors treated the data: Nucleated cell counts per sample were estimated from amplification of reference gene primers within the assay. To quantify the absolute abundance of each unique TCRbeta CDR3 rearrangement, sequence reads were collapsed and filtered. For each sample, productive Simpson clonality was calculated by taking the square root of Simpson's diversity index across productive rearrangements. Imported from immuneACCESS, the table was reduced by TCRdb to in-frame sequences with V and J called. These copies leave out some clones; in studies compared against another copy, an unresolved V gene accounts for under half, and the cause of the remainder is not known. The DNA gave D and trimming, while V, J and clone size come from that table. The sample table records around 300,000 clones; approximately 90% of these occur just once. The ten largest make up 1% to 1.3% of the sample.

The germline V gene (reference sequence) yields LNHDA for CDR1 and SQIVND for CDR2. V has 4 bases trimmed and J has 0 bases trimmed; junction bases matching no gene number 8. The CDR3 starts with the cysteine, ends with the phenylalanine, and has 17 residues. The DNA shown is the 51-base CDR3, in frame from base 1. The sequence came from a woman aged 25-40 years who had recovered from COVID-19. The sequenced sample was PBMCs or T cells enriched from blood (not recorded which). The rearrangement joined TRBV19 to TRBJ1-5, with 8 bases matching TRBD1. CDR3 region: CASSSVAGGYSNQPQHF. The nucleotide sequence reads as follows: TGTGCCAGTAGTAGCGTGGCAGGGGGCTATAGCAATCAGCCCCAGCATTTT.